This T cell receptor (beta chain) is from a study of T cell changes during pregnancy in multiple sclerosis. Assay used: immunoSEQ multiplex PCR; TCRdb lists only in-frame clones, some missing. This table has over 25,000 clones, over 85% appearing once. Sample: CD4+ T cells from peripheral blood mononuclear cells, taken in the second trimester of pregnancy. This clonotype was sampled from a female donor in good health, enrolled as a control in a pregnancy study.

CDR3 bases: TGCGCCAGCAGCTTTTTCACAGACAATGAGCAGTTCTTC. This encodes CASSFFTDNEQFF. The V and J genes are TRBV5-1 and TRBJ2-1; unclear D gene. V shed 2 bases and J shed 5 bases, with 8 bases lying between them. Germline V gene sequence: CDR1 SGHRS, CDR2 YFSETQ. This CDR3 has 13 amino acids.